A selection of T cell receptor beta chains follows, all from one sample in a study of cytotoxic CD8 clonotypes in ibrutinib-treated CLL. Measured with immunoSEQ multiplex PCR; TCRdb has only the in-frame clones, and not every one. The table shows some 12,000 clones, with around 62% occurring only once. The sequencing used PBMCs, collected before ibrutinib treatment. The receptors come from a human donor with chronic lymphocytic leukemia. CDR3s include the opening cysteine and the closing phenylalanine or tryptophan. Each record gives: V gene, J gene, D gene, clone size, CDR3 protein. D genes are given only for firm matches. Clone size is not always given. Where it is, it says once, few, many or a class for expanded clones.

v_call: TRBV2; j_call: TRBJ1-2; d_call: NA; clone_size: NA; cdr3_aa: CAGRGYTF
v_call: TRBV5-1; j_call: TRBJ1-5; d_call: TRBD1; clone_size: once; cdr3_aa: CASSLTGGNYQPQHF
v_call: TRBV5-1; j_call: TRBJ2-1; d_call: TRBD2; clone_size: NA; cdr3_aa: CASSPTSGGPYNEQFF
v_call: TRBV29-1; j_call: TRBJ1-2; d_call: NA; clone_size: NA; cdr3_aa: CSVDGQDNYGYTF
v_call: TRBV4-1; j_call: TRBJ1-2; d_call: NA; clone_size: few; cdr3_aa: CASSRTTETNYGYTF
v_call: TRBV7-3; j_call: TRBJ2-2; d_call: TRBD1; clone_size: NA; cdr3_aa: CASSYRGLTGELFF
v_call: TRBV28; j_call: TRBJ1-1; d_call: TRBD1; clone_size: NA; cdr3_aa: CASGPGQEAFF
v_call: TRBV28; j_call: TRBJ1-3; d_call: NA; clone_size: NA; cdr3_aa: CASSPGGGVRGNTIYF
v_call: TRBV7-6; j_call: TRBJ1-5; d_call: TRBD1; clone_size: NA; cdr3_aa: CASSLGTGIGQPQHF
v_call: TRBV5-4; j_call: TRBJ2-1; d_call: TRBD2; clone_size: NA; cdr3_aa: CASSLAPRGSGGANEQFF
v_call: TRBV29-1; j_call: TRBJ2-3; d_call: TRBD2; clone_size: NA; cdr3_aa: CSVDEILAGGSTDTQYF
v_call: TRBV19; j_call: TRBJ1-5; d_call: NA; clone_size: NA; cdr3_aa: CASRIGGLNQPQHF
v_call: TRBV7-2; j_call: TRBJ2-2; d_call: TRBD1; clone_size: NA; cdr3_aa: CASSSTGAGELFF
v_call: TRBV7-7; j_call: TRBJ1-3; d_call: NA; clone_size: NA; cdr3_aa: CASSSGHPDSGNTIYF
v_call: TRBV28; j_call: TRBJ1-1; d_call: NA; clone_size: few; cdr3_aa: CASSLLRTGIAEAFF
v_call: TRBV6-1; j_call: TRBJ1-5; d_call: NA; clone_size: NA; cdr3_aa: CASSEALQLISNQPQHF
v_call: TRBV7-9; j_call: TRBJ1-2; d_call: NA; clone_size: once; cdr3_aa: CASSLNPLYGYTF
v_call: TRBV2; j_call: TRBJ1-4; d_call: NA; clone_size: NA; cdr3_aa: CATLENEKLFF